Presented here are 17 T cell receptor beta chains from one specimen sequenced in a study of response to subunit inactivated influenza vaccine. MiXCR was run by TCRdb on the RT-PCR reads, yielding one entry per CDR3 protein. The sample records about 480,000 distinct CDR3 sequences, 25% being singletons. Sequencing used CD4+ T cells sorted from PBMCs, obtained 5 days after vaccination. These receptors all stem from a man aged 50 to 59 who received an inactivated influenza vaccine.

The chain recombines TRBV12-3 or TRBV12-4 with TRBJ2-2, with D unresolved. V was trimmed by 3 bases and J by 6 bases, leaving 8 bases between them. The CDR3 contains 13 residues. CDR3 loop: CASSFSEPGELFF. In nucleotides, the CDR3 is TGTGCCAGCAGTTTTTCCGAACCCGGGGAGCTGTTTTTT.

The chain recombines TRBV10-3 with TRBJ2-2; 7 nucleotides line up with TRBD2. This CDR3 contains 16 residues. CDR1 ENHRY and CDR2 SYGVKD come from the germline V gene. The V gene end was trimmed by 4 bases and the J gene end by 4 bases; junction bases not matched to a gene: 9. The CDR3 loop is CAISAQSSGVTGELFF. The DNA of the CDR3 is TGTGCCATCAGTGCGCAGTCGAGCGGGGTCACCGGGGAGCTGTTTTTT.

This chain links TRBV28 with TRBJ2-5, with D perhaps matching TRBD1 or TRBD2 (6 bases each). The CDR3 has 16 amino acids. V dropped 1 base and J dropped 9 bases, with 21 bases sitting between them. Germline V CDR1 and CDR2: MDHEN, SYDVKM. This CDR3 reads CASSLLASAGHRAQYF. The CDR3 DNA follows: TGTGCCAGCAGTTTATTAGCTAGCGCGGGACATCGTGCCCAGTACTTC.

The J gene is TRBJ1-1, the V gene TRBV9; D is perhaps TRBD1 (6 bases). Per germline, CDR1 SGDLS and CDR2 YYNGEE. The V end lost 0 bases, the J end lost 8 bases, and 14 bases lay between the germline ends. This CDR3 region has 14 residues. DNA of the CDR3: TGTGCCAGCAGCGTAGACGGGGGCGACAAGGAAGCTTTCTTT. It yields the protein CASSVDGGDKEAFF.

This chain connects TRBV27 to TRBJ1-4; 7 bases map to TRBD1. V lost 8 bases and J lost 3; bases outside the gene matches: 6. Germline CDR1 and CDR2: MNHEY and SMNVEV (reference sequence). CDR3 length: 14 amino acids. DNA of the CDR3: TGTGCCAGCGGAGGACAGGCGGCTAATGAAAAACTGTTTTTT. Its protein product is CASGGQAANEKLFF.

The count of this clonotype is one. This chain uses TRBV4-2 with TRBJ2-5, with 12 positions matching TRBD2. V shed 0 bases and J 7 bases; nucleotides not matched to a gene: 0. From germline, CDR1 is LGHNA and CDR2 YNFKEQ. CDR3 length: 14 residues. The CDR3 nucleotides are TGTGCCAGCAGCCAAGAGGGACTAGCGGGGACCCAGTACTTC. Translating it yields CASSQEGLAGTQYF.

This rearrangement joins TRBV4-2 to TRBJ2-7; D call uncertain. V dropped 3 bases and J dropped 3 bases, with 6 bases sitting between them. CDR1 and CDR2 (germline): LGHNA, YNFKEQ. CDR3 length: 12 residues. Here the CDR3 reads CASSQGIYEQYF. CDR3 nucleotides: TGTGCCAGCAGCCAGGGTATCTACGAGCAGTACTTC.

The chain has TRBV7-9 and TRBJ2-2; 9 nucleotides line up with TRBD1. The germline CDR1 and CDR2 sequences are SEHNR and FQNEAQ (reference sequence). The CDR3 has 16 residues. The trim removed 5 bases at V and 4 bases at J, leaving 8 bases unmatched. This CDR3 reads CASSPLQGAFTGELFF. CDR3 nucleotides: TGTGCCAGCAGCCCCCTACAGGGGGCTTTCACCGGGGAGCTGTTTTTT. Looking up the rest from reference TRBV7-9 and TRBJ2-2 gives the full variable domain: DTGVSQNPRHKITKRGQNVTFRCDPISEHNRLYWYRQTLGQGPEFLTYFQNEAQLEKSRLLSDRFSAERPKGSFSTLEIQRTEQGDSAMYLCASSPLQGAFTGELFFGEGSRLTVL.

This clonotype was counted between two and nine times. J is TRBJ2-1 and V is TRBV29-1, with 7 bases aligning to TRBD1. V trimming: 4 bases; J trimming: 4 bases; junction bases outside the gene matches: 7. The length of the CDR3 is 14 residues. Germline V gene lookup returns CDR1 SQVTM and CDR2 ANQGSEA. CDR3 sequence: CSVGSGGRYNEQFF. The CDR3 region has the DNA TGCAGCGTTGGGTCAGGGGGTCGTTACAATGAGCAGTTCTTC.

This sequence joins TRBV29-1 and TRBJ2-1, with 9 bases identical to TRBD1. The ends lost 7 bases at V and 7 bases at J; junction bases unmatched: 8. From germline, CDR1 is SQVTM and CDR2 ANQGSEA. The CDR3 runs 13 residues. CDR3 DNA: TGCAGCGCAAGGACAGGGGAGGTGAATGAGCAGTTCTTC. As protein: CSARTGEVNEQFF.

This clonotype has a handful of counts. The chain couples TRBV20-1 to TRBJ2-1, with D unclear. The germline V gene encodes CDR1 DFQATT and CDR2 SNEGSKA (reference sequence). The ends were cut back, 5 bases at V and 6 bases at J, with 11 bases in the middle. This CDR3 contains 12 residues. CDR3 sequence: CSAVLVFNEQFF. The CDR3 DNA sequence: TGCAGTGCTGTTCTCGTCTTCAATGAGCAGTTCTTC.

This clonotype was recorded a few times. The J gene is TRBJ2-3, the V gene TRBV27; D unclear. Trimming took off 1 base at V and 4 bases at J, with 9 bases between the two ends. This CDR3 has 14 residues. Per the germline V gene, CDR1 is MNHEY and CDR2 is SMNVEV (reference sequence). The CDR3, as DNA: TGTGCCAGCAGTTTATGGCCAGGCTCAGATACGCAGTATTTT. Translating gives CASSLWPGSDTQYF.

V and J are TRBV7-2 and TRBJ2-1; possibly TRBD2 for D (6 bases). V dropped 1 base and J dropped 5 bases, with 12 bases sitting between them. This CDR3 has 15 amino acids. Per the germline V gene, CDR1 is SGHTA and CDR2 is FQGNSA. CDR3 amino acids: CASSLGLAKNNEQFF. The DNA of the CDR3 is TGTGCCAGCAGCTTAGGGCTAGCGAAGAACAATGAGCAGTTCTTC.

This clonotype occurred many times. The chain has TRBV29-1 and TRBJ2-5; the D gene is possibly TRBD1 (5 bases). Trimming shortened V by 4 bases and J by 5 bases, and 17 bases separated the two germline ends. The germline V gene encodes CDR1 SQVTM and CDR2 ANQGSEA. The length of the CDR3 is 14 residues. CDR3 residues: CSVVIGAGSETQYF. CDR3 nucleotides: TGCAGCGTTGTGATAGGGGCAGGTTCGGAGACCCAGTACTTC.

This chain joins TRBV3-1 and TRBJ1-2; D remains unclear. Between the trimmed V and J ends, which lost 0 bases and 4 bases, there was a span of 9 bases. Germline assignment: CDR1 LGHDT and CDR2 YNNKEL (reference sequence). This CDR3 has 14 residues. CDR3 protein: CASSQDRSLYGYTF. The CDR3, as DNA: TGTGCCAGCAGCCAAGATAGAAGCCTCTATGGCTACACCTTC. Variable domain in full (rest from reference TRBV3-1 and TRBJ1-2): DTAVSQTPKYLVTQMGNDKSIKCEQNLGHDTMYWYKQDSKKFLKIMFSYNNKELIINETVPNRFSPKSPDKAHLNLHINSLELGDSAVYFCASSQDRSLYGYTFGSGTRLTVV.

This clonotype was counted between two and nine times. The rearrangement uses TRBV3-1 and TRBJ2-7; perhaps TRBD2 as D (6 bases). The CDR3 runs to 16 residues. V lost 0 bases and J 1 base, leaving 13 bases between the germline ends. Looked up from germline, CDR1 is LGHDT and CDR2 is YNNKEL (reference sequence). CDR3 in DNA: TGTGCCAGCAGCCAAGATGTGCCGGGAGCTTCCTACGAGCAGTACTTC. Amino acids: CASSQDVPGASYEQYF.

This chain connects TRBV12-3 or TRBV12-4 to TRBJ2-5; either TRBD1 or TRBD2 may supply D (7 bases each). The CDR3 contains 16 residues. V was cut by 5 bases and J by 5 bases, with 21 bases left in between. The DNA of the CDR3 is TGTGCCAGCAGTCTAAGACAGGGAGGGGGACGGGAGACCCAGTACTTC. Protein sequence: CASSLRQGGGRETQYF.